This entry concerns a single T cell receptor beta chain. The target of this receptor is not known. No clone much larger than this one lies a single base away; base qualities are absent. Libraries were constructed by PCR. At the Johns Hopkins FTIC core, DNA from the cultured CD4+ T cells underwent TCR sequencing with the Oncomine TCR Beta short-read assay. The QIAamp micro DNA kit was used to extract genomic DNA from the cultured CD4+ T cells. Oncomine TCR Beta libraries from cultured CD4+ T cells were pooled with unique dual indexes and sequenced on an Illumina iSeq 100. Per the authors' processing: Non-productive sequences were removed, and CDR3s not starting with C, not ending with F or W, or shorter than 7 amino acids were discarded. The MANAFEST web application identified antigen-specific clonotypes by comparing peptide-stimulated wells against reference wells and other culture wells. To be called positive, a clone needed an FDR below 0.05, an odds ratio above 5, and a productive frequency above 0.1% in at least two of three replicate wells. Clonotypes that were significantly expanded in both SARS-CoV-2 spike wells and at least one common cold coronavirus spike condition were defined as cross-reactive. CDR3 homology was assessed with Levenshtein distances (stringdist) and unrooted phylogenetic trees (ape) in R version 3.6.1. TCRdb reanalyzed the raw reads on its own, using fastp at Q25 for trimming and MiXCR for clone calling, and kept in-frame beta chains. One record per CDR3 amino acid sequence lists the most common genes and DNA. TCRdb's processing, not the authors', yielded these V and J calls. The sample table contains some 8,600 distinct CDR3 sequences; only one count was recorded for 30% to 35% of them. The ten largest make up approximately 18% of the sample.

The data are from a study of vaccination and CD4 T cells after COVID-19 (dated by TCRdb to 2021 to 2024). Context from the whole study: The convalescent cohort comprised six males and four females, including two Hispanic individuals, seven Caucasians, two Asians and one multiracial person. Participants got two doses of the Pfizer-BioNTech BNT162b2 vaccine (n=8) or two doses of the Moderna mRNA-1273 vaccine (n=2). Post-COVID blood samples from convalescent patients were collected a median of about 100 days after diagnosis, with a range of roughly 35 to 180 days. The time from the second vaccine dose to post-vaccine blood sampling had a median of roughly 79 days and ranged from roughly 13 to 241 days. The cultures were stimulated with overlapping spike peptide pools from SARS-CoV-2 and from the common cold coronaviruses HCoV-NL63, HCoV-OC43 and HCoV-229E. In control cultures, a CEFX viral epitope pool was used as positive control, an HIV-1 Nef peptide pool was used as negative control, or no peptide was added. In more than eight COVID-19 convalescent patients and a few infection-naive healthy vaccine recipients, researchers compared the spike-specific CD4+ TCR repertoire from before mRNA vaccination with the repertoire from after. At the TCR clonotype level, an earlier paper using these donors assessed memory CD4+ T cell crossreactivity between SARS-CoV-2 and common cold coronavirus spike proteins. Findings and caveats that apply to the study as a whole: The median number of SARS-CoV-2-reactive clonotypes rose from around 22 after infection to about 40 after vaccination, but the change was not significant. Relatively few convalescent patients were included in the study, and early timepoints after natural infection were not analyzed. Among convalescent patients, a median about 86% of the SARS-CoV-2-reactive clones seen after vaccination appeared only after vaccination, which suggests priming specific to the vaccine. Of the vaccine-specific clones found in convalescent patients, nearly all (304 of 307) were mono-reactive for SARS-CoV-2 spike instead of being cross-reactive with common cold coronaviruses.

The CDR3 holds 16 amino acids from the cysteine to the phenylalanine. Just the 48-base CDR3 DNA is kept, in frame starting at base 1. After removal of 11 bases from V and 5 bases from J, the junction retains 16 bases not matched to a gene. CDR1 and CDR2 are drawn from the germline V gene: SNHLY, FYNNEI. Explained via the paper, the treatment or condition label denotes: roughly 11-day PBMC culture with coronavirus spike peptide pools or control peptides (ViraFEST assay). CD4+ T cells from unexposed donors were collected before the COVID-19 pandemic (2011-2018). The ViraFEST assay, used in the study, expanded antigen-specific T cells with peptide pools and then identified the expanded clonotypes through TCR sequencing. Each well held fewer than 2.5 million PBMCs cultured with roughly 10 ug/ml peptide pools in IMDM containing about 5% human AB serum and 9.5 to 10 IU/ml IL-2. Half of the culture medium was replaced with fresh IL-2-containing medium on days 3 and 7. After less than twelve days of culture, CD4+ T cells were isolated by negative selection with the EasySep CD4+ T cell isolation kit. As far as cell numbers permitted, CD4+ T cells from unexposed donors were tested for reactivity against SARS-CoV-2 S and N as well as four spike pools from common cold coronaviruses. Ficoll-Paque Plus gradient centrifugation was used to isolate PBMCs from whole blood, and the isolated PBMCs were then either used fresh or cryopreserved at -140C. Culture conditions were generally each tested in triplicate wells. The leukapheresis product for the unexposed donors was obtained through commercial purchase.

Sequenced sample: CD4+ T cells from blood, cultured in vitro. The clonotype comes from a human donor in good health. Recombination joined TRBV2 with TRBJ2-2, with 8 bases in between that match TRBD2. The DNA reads TGTGCCGGCGTCGCTCAAGCGGGAGTTGTGACCGGGGAGCTGTTTTTT. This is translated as CAGVAQAGVVTGELFF. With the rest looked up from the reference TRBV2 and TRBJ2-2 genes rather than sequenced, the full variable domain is EPEVTQTPSHQVTQMGQEVILRCVPISNHLYFYWYRQILGQKVEFLVSFYNNEISEKSEIFDDQFSVERPDGSNFTLKIRSTKLEDSAMYFCAGVAQAGVVTGELFFGEGSRLTVL.